These 23 T cell receptor beta chains originate from one sample sequenced in a study of OX40 agonist ivuxolimab in advanced cancers. Libraries were made using the immunoSEQ multiplex PCR assay. The table comes from immuneACCESS by way of TCRdb, which keeps in-frame sequences with V and J called. Part of the clones is missing from these tables; in studies checked, under half for an unresolved V gene and the rest for unknown reasons. Present in this sample are about 75,000 clones, about 88% of which were seen just once. The ten largest clones represent approximately 8% of the sample. The input for sequencing was CD4+ or CD8+ T cells sorted from blood, taken in a trial of the OX40 agonist ivuxolimab. The origin of the receptors is an adult with an advanced solid tumor such as melanoma, head and neck, liver or kidney cancer.

This rearrangement joins TRBV6-6 to TRBJ2-1; D uncertain. The V end lost 6 bases, the J end lost 5 bases, and 8 bases lay between the germline ends. The germline CDR1 and CDR2 sequences are MNHNY and SVGAGI (reference sequence). This CDR3 spans 12 amino acids. The CDR3 reads CASSRVDNEQFF. The CDR3 nucleotides read TGTGCCAGCAGCCGGGTGGACAATGAGCAGTTCTTC.

A word on this clone: The junction does not match germline at one end; this may be a read error. The genes are TRBV10-3 and TRBJ2-1; 8 bases match TRBD1. CDR1 and CDR2 (germline): ENHRY, SYGVKD. The CDR3 totals 14 residues. This CDR3 reads CAISEGDRSDPYIF. In DNA, the CDR3 is TGTGCCATCAGTGAGGGGGACAGGTCAGACCCCTACATCTTC.

The chain uses TRBV7-6 and TRBJ1-5, with a tentative D call TRBD1 (5 bases). The CDR3 totals 13 residues. Trimming removed 0 bases from V and 6 bases from J, with 6 bases in between. The V gene's germline CDR1 is SGHVS and CDR2 FNYEAQ. The CDR3 spells CASSLAQGQPQHF. The CDR3 DNA reads TGTGCCAGCAGCTTAGCGCAGGGTCAGCCCCAGCATTTT.

This clone occurred once. This rearrangement joins TRBV11-2 to TRBJ2-1; TRBD2 aligns across 13 bases. The V segment lost 2 bases and the J segment 0 bases; nucleotides outside the gene matches: 4. Germline V CDR1 and CDR2: SGHAT, FQNNGV. The CDR3 is made up of 18 amino acids. CDR3 loop: CASSLRTSGGSSYNEQFF. DNA of the CDR3: TGTGCCAGCAGCTTACGGACTAGCGGGGGCAGCTCCTACAATGAGCAGTTCTTC. Full variable domain (remainder filled in from reference TRBV11-2 and TRBJ2-1): EAGVAQSPRYKIIEKRQSVAFWCNPISGHATLYWYQQILGQGPKLLIQFQNNGVVDDSQLPKDRFSAERLKGVDSTLKIQPAKLEDSAVYLCASSLRTSGGSSYNEQFFGPGTRLTVL.

The chain carries TRBV6-6 and TRBJ1-5, with D maybe TRBD1 (6 bases). Trimming removed 7 bases at V and 1 base at J, with 11 bases between. Per germline, CDR1 MNHNY and CDR2 SVGAGI (reference sequence). The CDR3 consists of 14 residues. The CDR3 sequence is CASTGGGSNQPQHF. As DNA, the CDR3 is TGTGCCAGCACGGGGGGGGGCAGCAATCAGCCCCAGCATTTT.

The genes are TRBV27 and TRBJ2-7; D call uncertain. Trimming removed 3 bases at V and 7 bases at J, with 16 bases between. The V gene's germline CDR1 is MNHEY and CDR2 SMNVEV (reference sequence). CDR3 size: 14 residues. The CDR3 here is CASSFYVGWGEQYF. CDR3 in DNA: TGTGCCAGCAGTTTTTACGTCGGCTGGGGAGAGCAGTACTTC.

The chain uses TRBV5-1 and TRBJ2-7; 12 bases agree with TRBD1. V shed 1 base and J 6 bases; nucleotides not matched to a gene: 5. This CDR3 region has 15 residues. CDR1 and CDR2 from the germline V gene are SGHRS and YFSETQ. This CDR3 is CASSLRGQGAPEQYF. DNA of the CDR3: TGCGCCAGCAGCTTGAGGGGACAGGGGGCTCCCGAGCAGTACTTC.

This rearrangement joins TRBV6-5 to TRBJ1-1; no reliable D call. The CDR3 runs to 11 residues. CDR1 and CDR2 from the germline V gene are MNHEY and SVGAGI. Deletions cut 8 bases from V and 0 bases from J, with 4 bases between. This CDR3 reads CASGMNTEAFF. DNA for the CDR3: TGTGCCAGCGGGATGAACACTGAAGCTTTCTTT.

This clone appeared a few times. V gene TRBV15 combines with J gene TRBJ1-2; D may be TRBD1 (5 bases). V gave up 0 bases and J gave up 4 bases, with 9 bases separating them. The CDR3 covers 14 residues. CDR1 is LNHNV, CDR2 YYDKDF, per germline (reference sequence). CDR3 region: CATSRDQTAYGYTF. The DNA of the CDR3 is TGTGCCACCAGCAGAGATCAGACAGCCTATGGCTACACCTTC.

The rearrangement uses TRBV4-2 and TRBJ1-2; D not certain. Between the trimmed V and J ends, which lost 1 base and 8 bases, there was a span of 20 bases. The CDR3 is 16 amino acids. Germline V CDR1 and CDR2: LGHNA, YNFKEQ. The CDR3 DNA reads TGTGCCAGCAGCCAAGCTCATCTCCAGTCCCCGGGGGGCTACACCTTC. Translation gives CASSQAHLQSPGGYTF.

The V call is TRBV6-5, the J call TRBJ1-1; TRBD1 might be the D (5 bases). This CDR3 spans 11 amino acids. Germline-derived CDR1 and CDR2 are MNHEY and SVGAGI. With 2 bases removed from V and 11 bases from J, the gap between germline ends came to 9 bases. Here the CDR3 DNA reads TGTGCCAGCAGTTACGGACATACCGCTTTCTTT. Protein sequence: CASSYGHTAFF.

This chain connects TRBV25-1 to TRBJ2-6; D is undetermined. Germline loops: CDR1 MGHDK, CDR2 SYGVNS. V gave up 7 bases and J gave up 1 base, with 11 bases separating them. This CDR3 contains 15 residues. In DNA form, the CDR3 reads TGTGCCAGCACGACCTGGGGATCTGGGGCCAACGTCCTGACTTTC. It codes for CASTTWGSGANVLTF.

This rearrangement joins TRBV2 to TRBJ2-4; tentative D call: TRBD1 (5 bases). Germline V gene sequence: CDR1 SNHLY, CDR2 FYNNEI. This CDR3 is built from 11 residues. V lost 4 bases, J lost 11 bases, and 9 bases lay in between. The CDR3: CASSGQSFQYF. The CDR3 bases are TGTGCCAGCAGTGGACAGAGTTTTCAGTACTTC. Filled out from reference TRBV2 and TRBJ2-4, the complete variable domain reads EPEVTQTPSHQVTQMGQEVILRCVPISNHLYFYWYRQILGQKVEFLVSFYNNEISEKSEIFDDQFSVERPDGSNFTLKIRSTKLEDSAMYFCASSGQSFQYFGAGTRLSVL.

The chain recombines TRBV6-1 with TRBJ2-7; a weak D match, TRBD2 (6 bases). The CDR3 sequence is 14 residues long. Trimming took 2 bases from V and 2 from J, leaving 10 bases between them. CDR1 and CDR2 from the germline V gene are MNHNS and SASEGT. CDR3 in DNA: TGTGCCAGCAGTGAATCGGGGGTCGCCTACGAGCAGTACTTC. This sequence encodes CASSESGVAYEQYF.

This sequence joins TRBV6-6 and TRBJ2-5; 8 bases are shared with TRBD2. The germline CDR1 and CDR2 sequences are MNHNY and SVGAGI (reference sequence). The junction had 10 bases not matched to a gene; V was cut back by 3 bases and J by 13 bases. The CDR3 spans 13 residues. The CDR3 bases are TGTGCCAGCAGTTATAAACCCGGACTAGCCAGGTACTTC. This encodes CASSYKPGLARYF.

The gene calls are TRBV4-3 and TRBJ2-4; tentatively, D is TRBD2 (7 bases). Per the germline V gene, CDR1 is LGHNA and CDR2 is YSLEER. Trimming took 0 bases from V and 0 from J, leaving 27 bases between them. The CDR3 extends over 22 amino acids. Here the CDR3 reads CASSQEGPGSGGAKGAKNIQYF. DNA of the CDR3: TGCGCCAGCAGCCAAGAGGGTCCGGGATCGGGGGGCGCGAAGGGAGCCAAAAACATTCAGTACTTC.

The chain combines TRBV6-5 with TRBJ2-5; TRBD2 might be the D (5 bases). The CDR3 loop spans 15 amino acids. The germline gives CDR1 MNHEY, CDR2 SVGAGI. V lost 0 bases, J lost 2 bases, and 10 bases lay in between. The CDR3 spells CASSYSGVRQETQYF. The CDR3 nucleotides are TGTGCCAGCAGTTACTCGGGAGTGCGGCAAGAGACCCAGTACTTC.

The CDR3 coding sequence is TGTGCCAGCAGTTTATCATCAGTTGGGGGGGGCTATGGCTACACCTTC. It translates to CASSLSSVGGGYGYTF. V and J are TRBV27 and TRBJ1-2, with D possibly matching TRBD1 (5 bases). CDR3 size: 16 residues. Trimming removed 0 bases at V and 4 bases at J, with 15 bases between. Germline CDR1 is MNHEY and CDR2 is SMNVEV (reference sequence).

The chain has TRBV7-7 and TRBJ2-2; 10 nucleotides line up with TRBD1. Trimming at V came to 5 bases and at J to 6 bases, leaving 12 bases not matched to a gene. Germline V gives CDR1 SSHAT, CDR2 FNYEAQ (reference sequence). This CDR3 has 17 residues. CDR3 region: CASSQRQGAEGSGELFF. The CDR3 DNA is TGTGCCAGCAGCCAGCGACAGGGGGCGGAGGGATCCGGGGAGCTGTTTTTT.

In the case of this clone: Sequence at one end of the junction differs from germline and may be a read error. The V call is TRBV15, the J call TRBJ1-1; D unresolved. The CDR3 spans 14 residues. Germline assignment: CDR1 LNHNV and CDR2 YYDKDF (reference sequence). CDR3 region: CATGSRGEMTEAFF. The CDR3 DNA is TGTGCCACCGGCAGCCGTGGGGAGATGACTGAAGCTTTCTTT.

The chain carries TRBV11-3 and TRBJ2-2; 9 nucleotides match TRBD2. The CDR3 covers 16 residues. The germline V gene has CDR1 SGHNT and CDR2 YENEEA. The V segment lost 3 bases and the J segment 4 bases; nucleotides outside the gene matches: 6. For the CDR3, the DNA is TGTGCCAGCAGCTTTAGCGGGAGTAAAGGCACCGGGGAGCTGTTTTTT. Its protein product is CASSFSGSKGTGELFF. The full variable domain, completed using reference TRBV11-3 and TRBJ2-2, is EAGVVQSPRYKIIEKKQPVAFWCNPISGHNTLYWYLQNLGQGPELLIRYENEEAVDDSQLPKDRFSAERLKGVDSTLKIQPAELGDSAVYLCASSFSGSKGTGELFFGEGSRLTVL.

This rearrangement joins TRBV7-9 to TRBJ1-3; D perhaps matches TRBD1 (6 bases). This CDR3 is 15 amino acids long. V shed 5 bases and J shed 3 bases, with 14 bases lying between them. CDR1 is SEHNR and CDR2 is FQNEAQ in the germline V gene (reference sequence). CDR3 bases: TGTGCCAGCAGCCCATGGGACACCGGTGGAAACACCATATATTTT. Protein: CASSPWDTGGNTIYF. Full variable domain (remainder filled in from reference TRBV7-9 and TRBJ1-3): DTGVSQNPRHKITKRGQNVTFRCDPISEHNRLYWYRQTLGQGPEFLTYFQNEAQLEKSRLLSDRFSAERPKGSFSTLEIQRTEQGDSAMYLCASSPWDTGGNTIYFGEGSWLTVV.

The V call is TRBV6-6, the J call TRBJ2-2; D remains unclear. The V gene's germline CDR1 is MNHNY and CDR2 SVGAGI (reference sequence). The CDR3 has 11 amino acids. Trimming took off 5 bases at V and 9 bases at J, with 7 bases between the two ends. This CDR3 is CASSNLRELFF. Here the CDR3 DNA reads TGTGCCAGCAGTAACCTGCGGGAGCTGTTTTTT.